This TCR beta chain is drawn from a study of cytomegalovirus exposure and HLA in healthy donors. Study at large: Earlier results showed roughly 120 million unique TCR beta sequences derived from 150 million to 200 million T cells.

Primers included in the PCR were 60 Vbeta and 13 Jbeta primers. The data were produced by immunoSEQ multiplex PCR, yet TCRdb's version contains in-frame clones alone and is incomplete. The table has some 190,000 clones, about four fifths seen once. Healthy people donating bone marrow made up the donors. The count of this clone is one. This CDR3 is built from 17 residues. This TCR came from a woman in her 30s in good health and CMV-seronegative. Sequences were obtained from PBMCs. This chain links TRBV12-2 with TRBJ1-2. TRBV12-2 represents a pseudogene. CDR3: CASRLVYRRAGNYGYTF. DNA of the CDR3: TGTGCAAGTCGCTTAGTATACAGGAGGGCAGGGAACTATGGCTACACCTTC.